This T cell receptor (beta chain) was captured in a study of T cell repertoires in cytomegalovirus infection. V lost 6 bases, J lost 4 bases, and 19 bases lay in between. In germline, CDR1 is SGHTA, CDR2 FQGNSA. The CDR3 contains 15 residues. This clonotype was seen many times. The antigen is unknown. TCRdb re-called the reads through MiXCR, storing one row per CDR3 protein. The repertoire consists of about 830,000 distinct CDR3 sequences, with over 25% occurring once and the leading ten covering around 12%. This TCR was recovered from a human donor in good health (CMV status not recorded). Some clones in this sample may be carry-over from other donors' samples. The V gene is TRBV7-2, the J gene TRBJ2-7; weak D call: TRBD2 (7 bases). The specimen was cultured CD8+ T cells from PBMCs, collected from culture after CMV antigen stimulation. The CDR3 sequence: CASSNPGGAWYEQYF. The CDR3, as DNA: TGTGCCAGCAGTAACCCTGGGGGGGCATGGTACGAGCAGTACTTC.